This is a list of T cell receptor beta chains from one sample in a study of cytomegalovirus exposure and HLA in healthy donors. Sequencing used immunoSEQ multiplex PCR; TCRdb keeps in-frame clones, though not all of them. Of just over 200,000 clones listed, roughly 80% were seen once; the top ten hold about 1.7%. Material: PBMCs. The receptors come from a man over 45 in good health and CMV-seronegative. CDR3s include the opening cysteine and the closing phenylalanine or tryptophan. D genes are given only for firm matches. Clone sizes are given selectively: once, few, many, or a class where the clone is expanded.

d_call | clone_size | v_call | cdr3_aa
NA | NA | TRBV28 | CASSSVGQGMTYEQYF
TRBD1 | NA | TRBV29-1 | CSVITQGAGDTQYF
TRBD2 | NA | TRBV29-1 | CSVVAGGFYEQYF
NA | NA | TRBV5-1 | CASSLGTGNTEAFF
TRBD1 | NA | TRBV27 | CASSFSGGGYEQYF
NA | NA | TRBV4-1 | CASSQEGVWGPLYF
NA | once | TRBV19 | CASSIGTGGMNTEAFF
TRBD1 | NA | TRBV5-1 | CASSFHRGSTEAFF
NA | NA | TRBV5-4 | CASSARETVYGYTF
TRBD1 | NA | TRBV7-9 | CASSWAGQENYEQYF
TRBD2 | NA | TRBV9 | CASSSRGAGGRDIQYF
NA | once | TRBV7-6 | CASSSLFQGMNTEAFF
NA | NA | TRBV19 | CASRSIFSGKQETQYF
NA | NA | TRBV21-1 | CASRPVDRGPQETQYF
TRBD1 | NA | TRBV30 | CACAGTGKINEQFF
NA | NA | TRBV6-6 | CASSPGNSPLHF
NA | NA | TRBV13 | CASSLGDSSEQYF
NA | NA | TRBV7-3 | CASSPRGIGGYTF
TRBD2 | NA | TRBV4-1 | CASSQALLASGNNEQFF
TRBD1 | NA | TRBV5-8 | CASTLGQGGYEQYF
TRBD2 | NA | TRBV2 | CASSEAGLADYEQYF
TRBD1 | NA | TRBV28 | CASSLWDRVGQPQHF
NA | NA | TRBV11-2 | CASSLARGGGSYEQYF
TRBD1 | few | TRBV6-5 | CASSYTTGAGQETQYF
NA | NA | TRBV27 | CASRLWGGEAFF
NA | NA | TRBV29-1 | CSVEDNQGSSYEQYF
NA | few | TRBV4-1 | CASSQDRKNTEAFF
TRBD1 | NA | TRBV6-5 | CASSSDRGHGQPQHF